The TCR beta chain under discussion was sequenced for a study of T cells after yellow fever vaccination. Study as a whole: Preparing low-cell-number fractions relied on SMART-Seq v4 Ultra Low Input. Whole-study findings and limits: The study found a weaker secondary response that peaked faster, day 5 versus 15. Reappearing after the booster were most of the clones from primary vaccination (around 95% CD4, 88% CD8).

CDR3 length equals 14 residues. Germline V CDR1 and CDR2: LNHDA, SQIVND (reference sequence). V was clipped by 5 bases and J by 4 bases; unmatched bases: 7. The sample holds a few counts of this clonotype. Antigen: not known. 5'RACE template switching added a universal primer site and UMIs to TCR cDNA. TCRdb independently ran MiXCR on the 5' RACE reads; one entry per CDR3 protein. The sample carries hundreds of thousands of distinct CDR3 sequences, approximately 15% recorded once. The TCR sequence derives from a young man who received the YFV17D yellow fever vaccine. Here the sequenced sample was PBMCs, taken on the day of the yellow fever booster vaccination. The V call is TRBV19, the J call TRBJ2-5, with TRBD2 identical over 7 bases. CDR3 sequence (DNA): TGTGCCAGTAGTCCTGGACTAGTTTCAGAGACCCAGTACTTC. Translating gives CASSPGLVSETQYF.